What follows describes a single TCR beta chain. This clonotype was seen only once. No antigen is known for it. A single base separates this from a much larger clone, so it may be a read error. The hyperthyroidism patients were 18 to 65 years old and newly diagnosed, with a disease duration of less than 2 months. Patients with other autoimmune diseases, uncontrolled infections, pregnancy or lactation were excluded from the study. Clinical symptoms, serum thyroxine, TRAb, thyroid ultrasound and orbital computed tomography formed the basis of the diagnosis. Total RNA was extracted using Trizol reagent, and RNA quality was checked on an Agilent 2100 Bioanalyzer. The data stem from a study of Graves' ophthalmopathy and Graves' hyperthyroidism (dated by TCRdb to 2017 to 2018). The study in broad terms: Hyperthyroidism was defined as stable when no progression to ophthalmopathy occurred within 18 months of follow-up. To tell Graves' ophthalmopathy apart from Graves' hyperthyroidism, and to predict which patients would progress to ophthalmopathy, the study relied on TCR beta repertoire signatures. In total, 135 blood samples were TCR-sequenced: fewer than 50 ophthalmopathy, approximately 80 hyperthyroidism and about 17 hyperthyroidism-to-ophthalmopathy patients. To explore V-J signatures that distinguish ophthalmopathy from hyperthyroidism, a discovery set of 95 to 100 patients was enrolled, made up of over 40 with ophthalmopathy and roughly 57 with stable hyperthyroidism. The independent validation cohort included 18 to 20 hyperthyroidism patients plus 17 patients who later progressed from hyperthyroidism to ophthalmopathy. In more than 5 hyperthyroidism patients, the T-cell repertoire of thyroid tissue was compared with the T-cell repertoire of blood. Once sampling was done, hyperthyroidism patients were given methimazole at a starting dose of 30 mg daily, while ophthalmopathy patients were given high-dose intravenous methylprednisolone. Study-wide conclusions, independent of this receptor: In validation, the model predicted ophthalmopathy progression with about 71% sensitivity and roughly 78% specificity; eleven to twelve predicted patients were CT-confirmed with GO in a median of approximately 6.5 months. Among expanded thyroid clonotypes with frequency above 0.001, most also showed up in blood, which suggests that blood repertoires may reflect the thyroid immune response. Sample size was not predetermined statistically, and investigators were not blinded to group allocation. In cross-validation, the 13-signature model distinguished ophthalmopathy from stable hyperthyroidism with about 90% sensitivity and around 81% specificity, and in the test set the corresponding values were about 80% and 75%.

A distance of 9 bases separates the germline ends of V and J, which lose 3 bases and 1 base respectively. Spanning cysteine to phenylalanine, the CDR3 consists of 13 amino acids. The retained sequence is limited to the CDR3, 39 bases, with the frame set at the first base. From the germline V gene, CDR1 is SQVTM and CDR2 is ANQGSEA. TCR beta CDR3 regions were amplified from RNA transcripts for repertoire sequencing. The first round of RT-PCR was done with HTBI primers and the Qiagen OneStep RT-PCR kit, and was followed by a second round of multiplex PCR, then size selection and purification. The libraries underwent paired-end sequencing with 100 bp reads on an Illumina HiSeq2000. Per the source publication's procedure: SOAPnuke was used to process the reads, throwing out any read that had adapters, had uncalled bases, had a mean Phred below 15, or lacked an exact constant-primer or identifier match. COPE v1.2.5 was used to merge the high-quality paired reads. Clonotypes were defined as unique nucleotide sequences and were aligned to IMGT TRB V, D and J references using MiTCR v1.1. The analysis was limited to V-J combinations with a frequency above 0.0001, which together covered approximately 99% of repertoires. For each V-J combination, a TCR clonal expansion and chaos score was defined as the ratio of F50 clonal expansion to chaos observed in the TCRdist matrix. Welch's t-statistics and random forest were used to reduce features to about a dozen V-J combinations, which were fed into a naive Bayes classifier. Thyroid-blood repertoire similarity was quantified with the Morisita-Horn index. The public reads were reprocessed in TCRdb via fastp at Q25 and MiXCR, keeping in-frame beta chains. Rows matching on CDR3 protein sequence are summarized as one entry with the most common DNA and genes. The V and J calls here are based on TCRdb, not the publication. Counted in this sample were 560,000 or so distinct CDR3 sequences; just under 40% of them appeared once. 4% to 5% of the sample lies in the top ten.

This receptor chain uses TRBV29-1 and TRBJ1-1; the D gene is possibly TRBD1, with 5 bases matching. Sequencing was performed on peripheral blood or thyroid tissue (not recorded which). This clonotype was obtained from an adult man with Graves' hyperthyroidism. The nucleotide sequence is given as TGCAGCGTTGAGGGCGGGACGAACACTGAAGCTTTCTTT. Its product reads: CSVEGGTNTEAFF. Outside the CDR3, residues come from the reference TRBV29-1 and TRBJ1-1 proteins, so the full variable domain is: SAVISQKPSRDICQRGTSLTIQCQVDSQVTMMFWYRQQPGQSLTLIATANQGSEATYESGFVIDKFPISRPNLTFSTLTVSNMSPEDSSIYLCSVEGGTNTEAFFGQGTRLTVV.